Included here is one T cell receptor beta chain sequence, with context. This record comes from a study of blood T cell repertoires in COVID-19. The study recruited people aged roughly 18 to 95 years across more than 20 US areas. Cohorts were determined from participant-reported clinical history. Symptom resolution, clearance, or two negative PCRs marked donors in Cohort 3 as recovered. Deletions cut 0 bases from V and 2 bases from J, with 16 bases between. The CDR3 contains 17 residues. Germline V gene data show CDR1 as KGHDR and CDR2 as SFDVKD. Under the authors' procedure: Amplification of reference gene primers was used by the study to estimate nucleated cell counts. Assay: immunoSEQ multiplex PCR; the TCRdb copy retains only in-frame clones and omits some. V and J calls and clone size come straight from that table; D and trimming were deduced from the DNA. The sample lists approximately 300,000 clones, about nine tenths occurring once.

The sequenced material came from PBMCs or T cells enriched from blood (not recorded which). This sequence was found in a man in his sixties who had recovered from COVID-19. The chain recombines TRBV24-1 with TRBJ2-7; a possible D gene is TRBD1 (6 bases). For the CDR3, the DNA is TGTGCCACCAGTGATTTGCTTCAGGGGCCAACAACCTACGAGCAGTACTTC. It translates to CATSDLLQGPTTYEQYF.